The 5 T cell receptor beta chains below come from one sample, sequenced in a study of CD8+ T cells in alopecia areata. cDNA prepared by RNA extraction and subsequent reverse transcription served as the template for sequencing. The method was immunoSEQ multiplex PCR; TCRdb's version includes in-frame clones alone and lacks a portion of them. The sample includes about 13,000 clones, roughly 55% of them seen just once. Alopecia areata patients provided lesional scalp punch biopsies and peripheral blood. The material was skin, obtained at week 0. The receptors shown here come from a human donor with alopecia areata.

This chain links TRBV10-3 with TRBJ1-1, with 8 bases fitting TRBD1. The CDR3 covers 17 residues. Germline-derived CDR1 and CDR2 are ENHRY and SYGVKD. Unmatched junction bases numbered 10, after V lost 3 bases and J lost 1 base. For the CDR3, the DNA is TGTGCCATCAGTGACCCACCCAGGACAGGGCCGAACACTGAAGCTTTCTTT. Translation: CAISDPPRTGPNTEAFF.

J is TRBJ1-2 and V is TRBV28, with 9 bases fitting TRBD1. Germline V gene lookup returns CDR1 MDHEN and CDR2 SYDVKM. V shed 5 bases and J 8 bases; nucleotides not matched to a gene: 12. The CDR3 is 15 amino acids. The DNA of the CDR3 is TGTGCCAGCAGTCTGCGTGGACAGGGGTTGAGCGGCTACACCTTC. It encodes CASSLRGQGLSGYTF.

CDR3 nucleotides: TGTGCCAGCAGTGAAGGGGTAGGGGGCCAGCCCCAGCATTTT. Translation: CASSEGVGGQPQHF. J is TRBJ1-5 and V is TRBV2, with TRBD1 matching over 7 bases. CDR3 length: 14 residues. From germline, CDR1 is SNHLY and CDR2 FYNNEI. The J segment lost 7 bases and the V segment lost 1 base, leaving 4 bases of the junction unmatched.

The genes are TRBV4-1 and TRBJ2-1; D unclear. The ends were cut back, 1 base at V and 8 bases at J, with 18 bases in the middle. Germline V gene sequence: CDR1 MGHRA, CDR2 YSYEKL. CDR3 length equals 16 residues. CDR3 DNA sequence: TGCGCCAGCAGCCAAGTAGATCTTATATCGTTTGATGAGCAGTTCTTC. Its translation is CASSQVDLISFDEQFF.

The genes are TRBV7-8 and TRBJ2-7; D not certain. V was trimmed by 5 bases and J by 1 base, leaving 12 bases between them. From germline, CDR1 is SGHVS and CDR2 FQNEAQ. There are 14 residues in the CDR3. CDR3 nucleotide sequence: TGTGCCAGCAGCCCCGTCGACGATTCCTACGAGCAGTACTTC. This codes for CASSPVDDSYEQYF.